Below are 18 T cell receptor beta chains sequenced from a single sample in a study of T cells in localized non-small cell lung cancer. Some clones are missing from TCRdb's copy, which holds only in-frame ones; the method was immunoSEQ multiplex PCR. Of 40,000 to 55,000 clones listed, approximately 80% were seen once; the top ten hold roughly 17%. Sequences were derived from peripheral blood mononuclear cells, sampled before any cancer treatment. Receptors were obtained from a man aged 40 to 70 with stage III lung adenocarcinoma.

The chain is built from TRBV27 and TRBJ1-1; possible D gene TRBD1, 5 bases. V lost 3 bases and J lost 4, with 9 bases in between. Germline values: CDR1 MNHEY, CDR2 SMNVEV (reference sequence). The CDR3 totals 13 residues. The CDR3 here is CASSFGAGTEAFF. CDR3 coding DNA: TGTGCCAGCAGTTTCGGGGCGGGCACTGAAGCTTTCTTT.

The gene calls are TRBV6-1 and TRBJ2-7, with D possibly being TRBD1 or TRBD2 (5 bases each). Trimming removed 2 bases at V and 0 bases at J, with 35 bases between. CDR3 size: 23 residues. The germline gives CDR1 MNHNS, CDR2 SASEGT. This CDR3 is CASSERLLVPGRLSANPSYEQYF. CDR3 coding DNA: TGTGCCAGCAGTGAAAGGTTGTTGGTACCGGGACGGCTGTCTGCGAATCCCTCCTACGAGCAGTACTTC.

The chain joins TRBV19 to TRBJ2-2, with TRBD1 identical over 7 bases. After removal of 8 bases from V and 2 bases from J, the junction contained 5 bases not matched to a gene. The CDR3 spans 14 residues. CDR1 is LNHDA and CDR2 is SQIVND in the germline V gene (reference sequence). The CDR3 nucleotides are TGTGCCAGTGGCAGGGGGATCAACACCGGGGAGCTGTTTTTT. The encoded protein is CASGRGINTGELFF.

The CDR3 nucleotides are TGTGCCAGCAGGCTGGGACAGGGCCTTTACGAGCAGTACTTC. Its protein product is CASRLGQGLYEQYF. The chain uses TRBV6-6 and TRBJ2-7, with 9 bases fitting TRBD1. The J segment lost 4 bases and the V segment lost 6 bases, leaving 7 bases of the junction unmatched. From germline, CDR1 is MNHNY and CDR2 SVGAGI (reference sequence). The length of the CDR3 is 14 residues.

The J gene is TRBJ2-2, the V gene TRBV30; the match to TRBD1 covers 12 bases. Germline CDR1 is GTSNPN and CDR2 is SVGIG (reference sequence). Trimming at V came to 1 base and at J to 0 bases, leaving 12 bases not matched to a gene. The CDR3 is made up of 20 amino acids. The CDR3 sequence: CAWSAVFGTGGTPNTGELFF. The CDR3 coding sequence is TGTGCCTGGAGTGCCGTGTTCGGGACAGGGGGCACTCCGAACACCGGGGAGCTGTTTTTT.

The chain couples TRBV12-5 to TRBJ2-1; D not resolved. Germline V CDR1 and CDR2: LGHNT, FRNRAP. Between the trimmed V and J ends, which lost 2 bases and 10 bases, there was a span of 15 bases. The CDR3 runs to 14 residues. The CDR3 spells CASGLKSMTTEQFF. The CDR3 nucleotides are TGTGCTAGTGGTTTGAAGTCTATGACAACGGAGCAGTTCTTC.

The rearrangement joins TRBV2 to TRBJ2-7, with D hard to call. Trimming removed 2 bases at V and 2 bases at J, with 28 bases between. This CDR3 comprises 20 residues. Germline CDR1 is SNHLY and CDR2 is FYNNEI. CDR3 in amino acids: CASSETVSPSVAVRAYEQYF. In DNA form, the CDR3 reads TGTGCCAGCAGTGAAACTGTTTCTCCGTCTGTAGCCGTGCGCGCCTACGAGCAGTACTTC.

The chain joins TRBV6-1 to TRBJ2-5; 9 bases are a match to TRBD2. Germline values: CDR1 MNHNS, CDR2 SASEGT. The CDR3 has 14 residues. J lost 5 bases, V lost 4 bases, and 5 bases had no gene match. The CDR3 here is CASSGGGAQETQYF. The CDR3 DNA is TGTGCCAGCAGTGGCGGGGGGGCCCAGGAGACCCAGTACTTC.

The table lists this clone with a few counts. The chain uses TRBV18 and TRBJ1-2, with D possibly being TRBD1 (6 bases). Trimming stripped 3 bases from V and 0 bases from J, with 11 bases between. This CDR3 is built from 15 residues. CDR1 and CDR2 (germline): KGHSH, LQKENI. CDR3 coding DNA: TGTGCCAGCTCACCCACGGGACAATCTAACTATGGCTACACCTTC. This gives the protein CASSPTGQSNYGYTF.

V and J are TRBV5-1 and TRBJ2-7; 7 bases align to TRBD1. The germline CDR1 and CDR2 sequences are SGHRS and YFSETQ. The CDR3 is made up of 12 amino acids. Trimming cost V 1 base and J 6 bases; bases outside gene matches: 1. CDR3 residues: CASSLNRGEQYF. The DNA for the CDR3 is TGCGCCAGCAGCTTGAACAGGGGCGAGCAGTACTTC. Full variable domain (remainder filled in from reference TRBV5-1 and TRBJ2-7): KAGVTQTPRYLIKTRGQQVTLSCSPISGHRSVSWYQQTPGQGLQFLFEYFSETQRNKGNFPGRFSGRQFSNSRSEMNVSTLELGDSALYLCASSLNRGEQYFGPGTRLTVT.

The CDR3 protein is CASSPTGPDRGGTFF. The CDR3 bases are TGTGCCAGCAGCCCAACCGGTCCAGACAGGGGTGGAACTTTCTTT. The V and J genes are TRBV5-4 and TRBJ1-1; 8 bases match TRBD1. The CDR3 totals 15 residues. Losses at the gene ends were 4 bases for V and 12 bases for J; bases not matched to a gene: 17. CDR1 SGHNT and CDR2 YYREEE come from the germline V gene (reference sequence).

The V call is TRBV9, the J call TRBJ2-5, with 10 bases matching TRBD1. This CDR3 contains 15 residues. Germline V gene lookup returns CDR1 SGDLS and CDR2 YYNGEE. J lost 5 bases, V lost 1 base, and 5 bases had no gene match. CDR3 region: CASSVLTGGRETQYF. The CDR3 DNA reads as TGTGCCAGCAGCGTACTGACAGGGGGCAGGGAGACCCAGTACTTC.

The chain couples TRBV30 to TRBJ1-5; D remains ambiguous. The CDR3 loop spans 16 amino acids. The V gene's germline CDR1 is GTSNPN and CDR2 SVGIG (reference sequence). V lost 0 bases and J lost 1, with 13 bases in between. The CDR3 loop is CAWSVPSPSSNQPQHF. CDR3 sequence (DNA): TGTGCCTGGAGTGTACCCTCCCCTTCCAGCAATCAGCCCCAGCATTTT.

The chain recombines TRBV11-2 with TRBJ2-1; 9 bases align to TRBD2. CDR1 SGHAT and CDR2 FQNNGV come from the germline V gene. V was clipped by 3 bases and J by 8 bases; unmatched bases: 11. The CDR3 totals 16 residues. Here the CDR3 reads CASSLYAGGPGDEQFF. The CDR3 DNA is TGTGCCAGCAGCTTGTACGCGGGGGGGCCTGGGGATGAGCAGTTCTTC.

The V and J genes are TRBV19 and TRBJ2-1, with D perhaps given as TRBD1 or TRBD2 (5 bases each). The CDR3 length is 15 residues. Per germline, CDR1 LNHDA and CDR2 SQIVND (reference sequence). The V end lost 10 bases, the J end lost 4 bases, and 20 bases lay between the germline ends. CDR3 region: CATEDSLAGYNEQFF. As DNA, the CDR3 is TGTGCCACTGAAGACAGTCTGGCGGGTTACAATGAGCAGTTCTTC.

The V and J genes are TRBV30 and TRBJ1-6; possibly TRBD1 for D (6 bases). Germline CDR1 reads GTSNPN; CDR2 reads SVGIG (reference sequence). V was clipped by 1 base and J by 5 bases, with 9 bases between them. CDR3 length equals 14 residues. The DNA of the CDR3 is TGTGCCTGGAGTGCGGGACACAATAATTCACCCCTCCACTTT. As protein: CAWSAGHNNSPLHF. The full variable domain, rest sourced from reference TRBV30 and TRBJ1-6, is SQTIHQWPATLVQPVGSPLSLECTVEGTSNPNLYWYRQAAGRGLQLLFYSVGIGQISSEVPQNLSASRPQDRQFILSSKKLLLSDSGFYLCAWSAGHNNSPLHFGNGTRLTVT.

This clone was seen more than once but under ten times. At the DNA level, this CDR3 is encoded by other sequences in the same sample as well. The rearrangement uses TRBV10-3 and TRBJ2-5, with a weak D call TRBD1 (5 bases). The length of the CDR3 is 12 residues. Germline-derived CDR1 and CDR2 are ENHRY and SYGVKD. The V gene lost 3 bases and the J gene lost 5 bases, with 7 bases spanning the gap. This CDR3 reads CAISDAGETQYF. In DNA form, the CDR3 reads TGTGCCATCAGTGACGCAGGGGAGACCCAGTACTTC.

The genes are TRBV27 and TRBJ2-3; the match to TRBD1 covers 7 bases. Germline trimming cut 6 bases from V and 3 bases from J; bases unmatched to any gene: 15. This CDR3 has 17 residues. Germline V gives CDR1 MNHEY, CDR2 SMNVEV (reference sequence). CDR3 DNA: TGTGCCAGCAGCCCTTTCGGGTGGGACAGTCAGACAGATACGCAGTATTTT. Protein sequence: CASSPFGWDSQTDTQYF.